This entry lists 16 T cell receptor beta chains sequenced from one sample in a study of shared clonotypes between healthy human individuals. Only in-frame clones appear in the TCRdb table, and some are missing; sequencing was by immunoSEQ multiplex PCR. This table holds 600,000 to 750,000 clones, about 92% found once. Sequencing was performed on memory CD8+ T cells from PBMCs. This sample's subset: CD45RO+ cells pooled with CCR7-negative TemRA cells. The receptors derive from a man aged 18 to 29 in good health. Some clones in this sample may be carry-over from other donors' samples.

The chain is built from TRBV29-1 and TRBJ2-7; D is perhaps TRBD1 (5 bases). The CDR3 loop spans 12 amino acids. V lost 7 bases to trimming and J lost 2 bases, with 12 bases between them. In germline, CDR1 is SQVTM, CDR2 ANQGSEA. The CDR3 is CSAIDRTYEQYF. The CDR3 DNA sequence: TGCAGCGCTATAGACAGAACCTACGAGCAGTACTTC.

The gene calls are TRBV19 and TRBJ2-3; 7 bases are a match to TRBD2. This CDR3 comprises 15 residues. The germline V gene encodes CDR1 LNHDA and CDR2 SQIVND (reference sequence). Germline trimming cut 6 bases from V and 6 bases from J; bases unmatched to any gene: 12. The CDR3 DNA reads TGTGCCAGTAGACGGGCTTGGCGGGAGTATGATACGCAGTATTTT. This gives the protein CASRRAWREYDTQYF.

The chain is built from TRBV27 and TRBJ2-7; D is unclear. Trimming cost V 2 bases and J 5 bases, with 10 bases left between them. Germline loops: CDR1 MNHEY, CDR2 SMNVEV (reference sequence). This CDR3 has 13 amino acids. CDR3 DNA: TGTGCCAGCAGTTTAGGGCGCGCGGACGAGCAGTACTTC. Its translation is CASSLGRADEQYF.

The J gene is TRBJ2-7, the V gene TRBV6-5; 7 bases map to TRBD1. The junction had 5 bases not matched to a gene; V was cut back by 6 bases and J by 3 bases. CDR3 length equals 13 residues. Per germline, CDR1 MNHEY and CDR2 SVGAGI. CDR3 region: CASSRGTDYEQYF. Here the CDR3 DNA reads TGTGCCAGCAGCCGAGGGACAGACTACGAGCAGTACTTC.

V usage is TRBV5-1 and J usage is TRBJ2-1; no definite D call. This CDR3 contains 14 residues. V shed 5 bases and J shed 4 bases, with 13 bases lying between them. Germline V lookup: CDR1 SGHRS, CDR2 YFSETQ. The DNA for the CDR3 is TGCGCCAGCAGGAGGTGGGCCGGGTACAATGAGCAGTTCTTC. This sequence encodes CASRRWAGYNEQFF.

This chain uses TRBV7-9 with TRBJ1-2; D is ambiguous. The CDR3 is made up of 13 amino acids. Trimming removed 10 bases at V and 7 bases at J, with 19 bases between. Germline V CDR1 and CDR2: SEHNR, FQNEAQ (reference sequence). The CDR3, as DNA: TGTGCCACCCAGCCCCAGCTCGCGGGTGGCTACACCTTC. Protein product: CATQPQLAGGYTF.

For the CDR3, the DNA is TGTGCCAGCAGCCAGGGACAGGGGTCCGGCCAGCCCCAGCATTTT. Translated: CASSQGQGSGQPQHF. This chain uses TRBV9 with TRBJ1-5, with 10 bases fitting TRBD1. V lost 4 bases to trimming and J lost 7 bases; unmatched junction nucleotides: 8. Germline V lookup: CDR1 SGDLS, CDR2 YYNGEE. CDR3 length: 15 amino acids.

CDR3 sequence (DNA): TGTGCCAGCAGTGGACGCTGGACAGGGCAATCCCTCTACGAGCAGTACTTC. Protein product: CASSGRWTGQSLYEQYF. The chain joins TRBV6-1 to TRBJ2-7; TRBD1 matches at 8 bases. The CDR3 sequence is 17 residues long. The J segment lost 3 bases and the V segment lost 4 bases, leaving 14 bases of the junction unmatched. Germline CDR1 and CDR2: MNHNS and SASEGT.

The gene calls are TRBV11-2 and TRBJ2-2; 12 positions agree with TRBD2. Germline CDR1 and CDR2: SGHAT and FQNNGV. V trimming: 4 bases; J trimming: 10 bases; junction bases outside the gene matches: 7. The CDR3 length is 15 residues. The CDR3: CASSSRTSGIVELFF. The DNA of the CDR3 is TGTGCCAGCAGCTCCCGGACTAGCGGGATCGTGGAGCTGTTTTTT.

The chain uses TRBV9 and TRBJ2-7, with 7 nucleotides matching TRBD1. The V and J ends lost 4 bases and 3 bases, in that order; junction bases with no gene match: 7. CDR3 length: 14 residues. Germline V lookup: CDR1 SGDLS, CDR2 YYNGEE. CDR3 in amino acids: CASSPWDRHYEQYF. CDR3 nucleotide sequence: TGTGCCAGCAGCCCGTGGGACAGACACTACGAGCAGTACTTC.

Regarding this clone: This sample includes further DNA sequences coding for the same CDR3. V is TRBV4-1 and J is TRBJ2-5, with unresolved D. The end of the DNA is better explained by TRBJ2-7, so the J call may be wrong. The CDR3 covers 13 residues. Germline V lookup: CDR1 MGHRA, CDR2 YSYEKL. CDR3 region: CASSQGLGYEQYF. The CDR3, as DNA: TGCGCCAGCAGCCAAGGCTTGGGCTACGAGCAGTACTTC.

The chain recombines TRBV11-2 with TRBJ1-4, with a possible D match to TRBD1 (5 bases). Germline V gene lookup returns CDR1 SGHAT and CDR2 FQNNGV. This CDR3 has 14 amino acids. V lost 2 bases and J lost 8, with 12 bases in between. CDR3 amino acids: CASSLSDGGEKLFF. DNA for the CDR3: TGTGCCAGCAGCTTAAGCGACGGGGGAGAAAAACTGTTTTTT.

A remark on this clone: At one end, the junction sequence differs from germline, possibly due to a read error. The V call is TRBV5-6, the J call TRBJ1-2, with D hard to call. The CDR3 consists of 12 residues. Germline V gene data show CDR1 as SGHDT and CDR2 as YYEEEE. CDR3 protein: CASSLGGFNFFF. CDR3 nucleotides: TGTGCCAGCAGCTTGGGGGGATTCAACTTCTTCTTC.

This chain uses TRBV6-8 with TRBJ2-1, with 9 bases lining up with TRBD2. Germline V gives CDR1 MNHGY, CDR2 SAAAGT. The CDR3 has 13 residues. The junction had 6 bases not matched to a gene; V was cut back by 5 bases and J by 10 bases. The CDR3 loop is CASSAGTSPEQFF. In DNA form, the CDR3 reads TGTGCCAGCAGTGCTGGGACTAGCCCCGAGCAGTTCTTC.

Note on this clone: Other DNA variants within this sample encode the same CDR3. The genes are TRBV30 and TRBJ2-3; perhaps D is TRBD1 or TRBD2 (5 bases each). This CDR3 has 14 amino acids. The ends were cut back, 1 base at V and 0 bases at J, with 8 bases in the middle. Germline V lookup: CDR1 GTSNPN, CDR2 SVGIG (reference sequence). Written as DNA, the CDR3 is TGTGCCTGGAGTGGGGGGATCAGCACAGATACGCAGTATTTT. Its protein is CAWSGGISTDTQYF.

The V call is TRBV28, the J call TRBJ2-1; the match to TRBD1 covers 7 bases. The trim removed 5 bases at V and 7 bases at J, leaving 2 bases unmatched. The CDR3 length is 12 residues. The V gene's germline CDR1 is MDHEN and CDR2 SYDVKM. CDR3 coding DNA: TGTGCCAGCAGTCAACAGGGGAATGAGCAGTTCTTC. The encoded protein is CASSQQGNEQFF.